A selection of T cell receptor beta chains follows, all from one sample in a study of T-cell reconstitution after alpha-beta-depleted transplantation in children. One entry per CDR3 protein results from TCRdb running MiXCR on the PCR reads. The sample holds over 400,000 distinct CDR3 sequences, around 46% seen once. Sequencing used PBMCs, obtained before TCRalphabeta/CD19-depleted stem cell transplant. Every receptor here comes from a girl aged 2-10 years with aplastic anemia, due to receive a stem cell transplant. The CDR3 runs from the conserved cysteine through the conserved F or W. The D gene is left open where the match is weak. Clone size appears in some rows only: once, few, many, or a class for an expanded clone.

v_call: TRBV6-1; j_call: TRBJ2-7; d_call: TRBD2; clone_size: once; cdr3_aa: CASSPLAGENNEQYF; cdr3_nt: TGTGCCAGCAGCCCACTAGCGGGAGAAAACAACGAGCAGTACTTC
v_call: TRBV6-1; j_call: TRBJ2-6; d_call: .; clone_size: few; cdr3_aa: CASSAPRAGANVLTF; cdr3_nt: TGTGCCAGCAGTGCACCCAGGGCTGGGGCCAACGTCCTGACTTTC
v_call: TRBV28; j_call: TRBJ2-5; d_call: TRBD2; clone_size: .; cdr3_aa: CASSWFEPGGGDETQYF; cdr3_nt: TGTGCCAGCAGTTGGTTCGAGCCGGGAGGAGGGGATGAGACCCAGTACTTC
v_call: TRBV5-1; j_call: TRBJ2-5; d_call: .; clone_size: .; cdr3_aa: CASSFGPAGETQYF; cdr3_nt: TGCGCCAGCAGCTTCGGGCCCGCCGGGGAGACCCAGTACTTC
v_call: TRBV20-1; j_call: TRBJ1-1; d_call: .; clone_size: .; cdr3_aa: CSASPRFFSTEAFF; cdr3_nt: TGCAGTGCTAGTCCCAGGTTTTTTTCGACTGAAGCTTTCTTT
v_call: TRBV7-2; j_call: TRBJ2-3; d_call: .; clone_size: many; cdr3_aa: CASSFRTIHTDTQYF; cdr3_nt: TGTGCCAGCAGTTTTAGGACCATACACACAGATACGCAGTATTTT
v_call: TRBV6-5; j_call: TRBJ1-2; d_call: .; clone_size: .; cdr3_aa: CASSLVGSNYGYTF; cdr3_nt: TGTGCCAGCAGTTTAGTCGGTTCTAACTATGGCTACACCTTC
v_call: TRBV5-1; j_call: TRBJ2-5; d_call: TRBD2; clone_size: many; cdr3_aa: CASSLVVSGRAGETQYF; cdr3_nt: TGCGCCAGCAGCTTGGTCGTAAGCGGGAGGGCCGGGGAGACCCAGTACTTC
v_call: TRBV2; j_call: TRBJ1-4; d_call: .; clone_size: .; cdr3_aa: CASREKTEKLFF; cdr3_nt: TGTGCCAGCAGGGAGAAAACGGAAAAACTGTTTTTT
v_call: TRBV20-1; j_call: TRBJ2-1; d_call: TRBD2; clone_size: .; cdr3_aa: CSALTSGRASEQFF; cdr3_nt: TGCAGTGCCCTGACTAGCGGGAGGGCAAGTGAGCAGTTCTTC
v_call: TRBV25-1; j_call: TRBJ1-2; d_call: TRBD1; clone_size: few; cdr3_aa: CASSEPGQNYGYTF; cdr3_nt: TGTGCCAGCAGTGAACCGGGACAGAACTATGGCTACACCTTC
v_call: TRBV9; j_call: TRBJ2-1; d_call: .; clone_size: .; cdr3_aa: CASSDGSTAPYNEQFF; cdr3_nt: TGTGCCAGCAGCGATGGGAGTACGGCCCCCTACAATGAGCAGTTCTTC
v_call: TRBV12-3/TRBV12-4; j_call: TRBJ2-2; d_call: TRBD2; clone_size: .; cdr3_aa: CASSFSGTSRSGELFF; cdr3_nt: TGTGCCAGCAGTTTTTCCGGGACTAGCAGGAGCGGGGAGCTGTTTTTT
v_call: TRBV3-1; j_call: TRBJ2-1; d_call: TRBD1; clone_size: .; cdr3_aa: CASSRLGQVNEQFF; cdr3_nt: TGTGCCAGCAGCCGTCTGGGACAGGTCAATGAGCAGTTCTTC
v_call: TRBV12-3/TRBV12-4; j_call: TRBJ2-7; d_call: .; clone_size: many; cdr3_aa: CASSFPGKYEQYF; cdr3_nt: TGTGCCAGCTCCTTCCCCGGGAAGTACGAGCAGTACTTC
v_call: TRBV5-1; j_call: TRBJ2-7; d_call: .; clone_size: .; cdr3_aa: CASSLAATEGEQYF; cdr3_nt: TGCGCCAGCAGCTTGGCCGCGACAGAAGGAGAGCAGTACTTC
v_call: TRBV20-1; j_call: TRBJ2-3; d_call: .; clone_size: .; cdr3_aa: CSASPRREGTTDTQYF; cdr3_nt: TGCAGTGCTAGCCCACGGCGCGAAGGCACCACAGATACGCAGTATTTT
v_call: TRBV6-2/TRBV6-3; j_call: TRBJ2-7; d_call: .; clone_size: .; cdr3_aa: CASSYKAGTASYEQYF; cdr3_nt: TGTGCCAGCAGTTACAAGGCTGGGACGGCCTCCTACGAGCAGTACTTC
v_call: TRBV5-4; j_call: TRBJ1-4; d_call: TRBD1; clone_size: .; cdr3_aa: CASSWDREIEKLFF; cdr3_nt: TGTGCCAGCAGCTGGGACAGGGAAATCGAAAAACTGTTTTTT
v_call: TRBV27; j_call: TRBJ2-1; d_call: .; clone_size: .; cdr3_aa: CASFGEGPYNEQFF; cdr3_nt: TGTGCCAGCTTCGGAGAGGGGCCATACAATGAGCAGTTCTTC
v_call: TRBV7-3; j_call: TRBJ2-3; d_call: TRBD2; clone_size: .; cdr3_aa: CASSSRLAGEADTQYF; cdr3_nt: TGTGCCAGCAGCTCGCGACTAGCGGGAGAGGCAGATACGCAGTATTTT
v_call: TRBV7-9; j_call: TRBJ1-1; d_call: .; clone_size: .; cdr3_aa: CAGGGSGHTEAFF; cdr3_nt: TGTGCCGGTGGGGGGAGCGGCCACACTGAAGCTTTCTTT
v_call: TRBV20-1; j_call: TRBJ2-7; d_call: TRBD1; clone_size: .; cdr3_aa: CSAREDRDEQYF; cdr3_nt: TGCAGTGCTAGAGAGGACAGGGACGAGCAGTACTTC
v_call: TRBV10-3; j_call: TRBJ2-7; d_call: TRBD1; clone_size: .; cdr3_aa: CATLTGDYEQYF; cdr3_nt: TGTGCCACGTTGACAGGGGACTACGAGCAGTACTTC
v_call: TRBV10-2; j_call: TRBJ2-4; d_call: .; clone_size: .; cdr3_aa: CASRAKNIQYF; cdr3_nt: TGCGCCAGTCGAGCCAAAAACATTCAGTACTTC
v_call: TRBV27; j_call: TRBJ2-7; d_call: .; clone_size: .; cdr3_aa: CASSPRDFSSLEQYF; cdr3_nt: TGTGCCAGCAGCCCCCGGGATTTCTCCTCCCTCGAGCAGTACTTC
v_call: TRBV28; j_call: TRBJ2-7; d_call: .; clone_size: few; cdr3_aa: CASSLPGATYEQYF; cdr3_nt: TGTGCCAGCAGTTTACCAGGGGCTACCTACGAGCAGTACTTC
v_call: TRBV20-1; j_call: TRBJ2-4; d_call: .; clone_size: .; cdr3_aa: CTARDQQRAVAKNIQYF; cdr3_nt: TGCACTGCAAGGGACCAACAAAGAGCTGTAGCCAAAAACATTCAGTACTTC
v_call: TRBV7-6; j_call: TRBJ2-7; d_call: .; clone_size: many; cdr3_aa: CASSNGPITYEQYF; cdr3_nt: TGTGCCAGCAGCAACGGACCGATAACCTACGAGCAGTACTTC
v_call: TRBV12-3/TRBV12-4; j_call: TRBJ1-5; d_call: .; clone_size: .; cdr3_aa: CASSLDAQPQHF; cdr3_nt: TGTGCCAGCAGTTTGGACGCGCAGCCCCAGCATTTT
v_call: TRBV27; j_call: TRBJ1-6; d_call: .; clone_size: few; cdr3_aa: CASSPLLSGSSPLHF; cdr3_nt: TGTGCCAGCAGTCCGCTTCTTTCCGGTAGTTCACCCCTCCACTTT
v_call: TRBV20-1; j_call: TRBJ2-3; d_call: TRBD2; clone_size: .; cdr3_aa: CSARDRRERDTQYF; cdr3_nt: TGCAGTGCTAGAGATAGGCGGGAGAGGGATACGCAGTATTTT
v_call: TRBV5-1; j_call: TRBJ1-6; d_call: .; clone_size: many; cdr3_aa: CASSLAGGGNSPLHF; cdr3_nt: TGCGCCAGCAGCTTGGCCGGTGGCGGTAATTCACCCCTCCACTTT
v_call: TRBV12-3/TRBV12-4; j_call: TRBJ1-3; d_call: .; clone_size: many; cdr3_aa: CASSYRTPVGNTIYF; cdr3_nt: TGTGCCAGCAGCTACAGGACGCCCGTGGGAAACACCATATATTTT
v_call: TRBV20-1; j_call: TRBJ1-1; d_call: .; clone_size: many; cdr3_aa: CSARGGRVRYTEAFF; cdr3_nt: TGCAGTGCTAGGGGGGGGCGTGTCAGATACACTGAAGCTTTCTTT
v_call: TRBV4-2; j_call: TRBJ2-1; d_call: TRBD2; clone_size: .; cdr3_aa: CASSRWDLAGLGNEQFF; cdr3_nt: TGTGCCAGCAGCCGATGGGACCTAGCGGGGTTGGGAAATGAGCAGTTCTTC
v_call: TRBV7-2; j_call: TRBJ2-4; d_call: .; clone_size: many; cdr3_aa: CASSPHSKNIQYF; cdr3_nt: TGTGCCAGCAGCCCCCACTCGAAAAACATTCAGTACTTC
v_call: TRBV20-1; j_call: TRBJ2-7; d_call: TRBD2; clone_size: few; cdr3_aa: CSARRVSGGYYEQYF; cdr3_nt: TGCAGTGCTAGAAGGGTTAGCGGGGGCTACTACGAGCAGTACTTC
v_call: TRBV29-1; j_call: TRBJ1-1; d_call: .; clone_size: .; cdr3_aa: CSVANIPPVNTEAFF; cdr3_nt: TGCAGCGTTGCAAACATCCCCCCGGTGAACACTGAAGCTTTCTTT
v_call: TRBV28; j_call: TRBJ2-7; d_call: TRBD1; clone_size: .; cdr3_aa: CASSRLGTDEQYF; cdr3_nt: TGTGCCAGCAGTAGGCTCGGGACAGACGAGCAGTACTTC
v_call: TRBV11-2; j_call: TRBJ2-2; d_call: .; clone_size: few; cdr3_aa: CASSSRQVMNTGELFF; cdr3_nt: TGTGCCAGCAGCTCCCGACAGGTTATGAACACCGGGGAGCTGTTTTTT
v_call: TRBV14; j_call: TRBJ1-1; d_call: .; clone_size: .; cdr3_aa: CASSQIQSTEAFF; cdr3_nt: TGTGCCAGCAGCCAAATACAGTCGACTGAAGCTTTCTTT
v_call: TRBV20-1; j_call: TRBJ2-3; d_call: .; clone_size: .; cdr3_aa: CSAGRPGVADTQYF; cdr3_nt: TGCAGTGCTGGAAGACCAGGGGTGGCAGATACGCAGTATTTT
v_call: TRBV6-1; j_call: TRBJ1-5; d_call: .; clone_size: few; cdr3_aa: CASSQDWGGSGQPQHF; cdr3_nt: TGTGCCAGCAGCCAAGACTGGGGGGGTTCCGGCCAGCCCCAGCATTTT
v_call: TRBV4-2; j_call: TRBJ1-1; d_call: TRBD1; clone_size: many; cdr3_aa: CASSPQGALLNTEAFF; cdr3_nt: TGTGCCAGCAGCCCTCAGGGGGCCTTACTGAACACTGAAGCTTTCTTT